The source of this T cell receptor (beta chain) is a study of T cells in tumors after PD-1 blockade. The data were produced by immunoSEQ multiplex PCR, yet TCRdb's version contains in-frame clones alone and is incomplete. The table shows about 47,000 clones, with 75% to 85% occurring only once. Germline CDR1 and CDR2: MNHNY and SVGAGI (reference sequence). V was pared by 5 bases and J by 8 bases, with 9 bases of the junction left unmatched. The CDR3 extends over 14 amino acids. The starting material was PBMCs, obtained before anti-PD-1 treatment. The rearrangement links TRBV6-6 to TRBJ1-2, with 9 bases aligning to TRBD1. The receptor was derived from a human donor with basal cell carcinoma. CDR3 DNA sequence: TGTGCCAGCAGTCCGCCGGGACAGGGTCGGGGCTACACCTTC. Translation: CASSPPGQGRGYTF.